These 5 T cell receptor beta chains came from one sample sequenced in a study of cytomegalovirus exposure and HLA in healthy donors. The study ran its PCR with 60 Vbeta and 13 Jbeta primers. The method was immunoSEQ multiplex PCR; TCRdb's version includes in-frame clones alone and lacks a portion of them. Of around 200,000 clones listed, 75% to 90% were seen once; the top ten hold 0.65%. Sequenced input: PBMCs. Receptors were obtained from a boy under 18 in good health and CMV-seronegative.

The chain joins TRBV7-3 to TRBJ2-3, with TRBD2 matching 14 bases. V gave up 1 base and J gave up 6 bases; unmatched junction bases: 12. This CDR3 comprises 19 residues. From germline, CDR1 is SGHTA and CDR2 FQGTGA. The CDR3 bases are TGTGCCAGCAGCTTAAACCCCCCGACTAGCGGGGGGGCCGTGGATACGCAGTATTTT. It is translated as CASSLNPPTSGGAVDTQYF.

The CDR3 DNA reads as TGCGCCAGCAGCCGGACGGACTTGAACACTGAAGCTTTCTTT. This codes for CASSRTDLNTEAFF. The rearrangement joins TRBV5-1 to TRBJ1-1; D is unclear. CDR1 and CDR2 (germline): SGHRS, YFSETQ. Trimming took 4 bases from V and 0 from J, leaving 10 bases between them. The CDR3 loop spans 14 amino acids.

The chain couples TRBV30 to TRBJ1-5; D is unresolved. Per the germline V gene, CDR1 is GTSNPN and CDR2 is SVGIG (reference sequence). The CDR3 has 14 amino acids. V lost 1 base, J lost 5 bases, and 12 bases lay in between. Written as DNA, the CDR3 is TGTGCCTGGAGTGACGGAGCGGACCATCAGCCCCAGCATTTT. Encoded protein: CAWSDGADHQPQHF.

The genes are TRBV5-6 and TRBJ1-4, with D perhaps matching TRBD1 (5 bases). Germline CDR1 reads SGHDT; CDR2 reads YYEEEE. The CDR3 length is 17 residues. The V gene lost 4 bases and the J gene lost 11 bases, with 27 bases spanning the gap. In DNA, the CDR3 is TGTGCCAGCAGCCTACCCTTTCGGGGGGAGGCATCGTGGAAACTGTTTTTT. Protein product: CASSLPFRGEASWKLFF.

The sample holds one count of this clone. The chain combines TRBV29-1 with TRBJ1-2, with D maybe TRBD1 (5 bases). Trimming removed 2 bases from V and 3 bases from J, with 10 bases in between. CDR1 SQVTM and CDR2 ANQGSEA come from the germline V gene. This CDR3 comprises 13 residues. CDR3 bases: TGCAGCGTTGAAAGAGAAGGGGACTATGGCTACACCTTC. It specifies CSVEREGDYGYTF.